The clone carrying this T cell receptor beta chain has just one count. This record belongs to a study of T cell changes during pregnancy in multiple sclerosis. The CDR3 sequence is 15 residues long. The V end was cut by 4 bases, the J end by 1 base, with 8 bases between. Germline CDR1 reads LNHDA; CDR2 reads SQIVND (reference sequence). Data came from immunoSEQ multiplex PCR; TCRdb stores just in-frame clones and leaves some out. The sample lists approximately 60,000 clones; about 91% were seen once. This TCR derives from a female donor with multiple sclerosis, enrolled in a pregnancy study. This material consisted of CD4+ T cells from peripheral blood mononuclear cells, taken in the second trimester of pregnancy. The V and J genes are TRBV19 and TRBJ2-6; possibly TRBD1 for D (6 bases). This CDR3 is CASSTTGSGANVLTF. In DNA form, the CDR3 reads TGTGCCAGTAGTACTACAGGGTCTGGGGCCAACGTCCTGACTTTC.